A single count supports the clone carrying this T cell receptor (beta chain). What it binds is not known. J lost 9 bases, V lost 5 bases, and 8 bases had no gene match. CDR3 length equals 14 residues. Germline V gene data show CDR1 as MNHNY and CDR2 as SVGAGI (reference sequence). These data belong to a study of lymphopenia after photon versus proton radiotherapy. Repertoires were generated with immunoSEQ multiplex PCR, while TCRdb's copy carries only in-frame clones and drops some. In the table there are approximately 170,000 clones, 88% of which are singletons. Points from the study as a whole: In patients who died, overall survival fell as post-nadir TCR diversity dropped more.

The specimen comprised peripheral blood, sampled from a patient treated with photon-based radiotherapy. The clonotype comes from a man aged 45-65 years with gastric cancer. The chain couples TRBV6-6 to TRBJ2-1; 9 bases fit TRBD1. In DNA, the CDR3 is TGTGCCAGCAGTGCGGGGACAGGGAACACTGAGCAGTTCTTC. Its protein product is CASSAGTGNTEQFF.